One sample yielded the 30 T cell receptor beta chains listed below, sequenced in a study of regulatory T cells in long-lasting Graves disease (dated by TCRdb to about 2021). This specimen's time point label, per the study, means: newly diagnosed GD, antithyroid drugs for less than 3 months. For both TCR sequencing and RNA sequencing, RNA was extracted from PBMCs using TRIzol. Library method: multiplex PCR. Instrument on record: Illumina HiSeq 4000. CDR3 regions were amplified by Arm-PCR with iRepertoire HTBI primers to construct TCR beta libraries. In-frame beta chains were kept once TCRdb had trimmed the public reads at Q25 with fastp and called clones with MiXCR. Records with the same CDR3 protein are collapsed into one entry carrying the most frequent genes and DNA. This sample holds about 460,000 distinct CDR3 sequences; 13% to 15% were observed only once. Together, the top ten hold approximately 15% of the sample.

This sample was shared with a second study, whose subject was T cells in Graves' hyperthyroidism and ophthalmopathy.

The sequencing used peripheral blood mononuclear cells (PBMCs), collected at new diagnosis, from a patient treated with antithyroid drugs. These receptors were collected from a woman between 45 and 60 years old with Graves disease. Donor details come from another sample of the same person, matched by shared clones.

This clonotype was observed many times. This chain links TRBV28 with TRBJ2-1, with 7 nucleotides matching TRBD2. Trimming cost V 2 bases and J 3 bases; bases outside gene matches: 4. The CDR3 has 15 amino acids. Germline CDR1 is MDHEN and CDR2 is SYDVKM. Here the CDR3 DNA reads TGTGCCAGCAGTTTACTAGCGGAACGCTACAATGAGCAGTTCTTC. Translated, it gives CASSLLAERYNEQFF.

The chain couples TRBV27 to TRBJ2-1; TRBD2 matches 13 bases. The CDR3 has 16 residues. Germline trimming cut 4 bases from V and 4 bases from J; bases unmatched to any gene: 4. Germline CDR1 MNHEY, CDR2 SMNVEV (reference sequence). In DNA form, the CDR3 reads TGTGCCAGCAGTTGGGAGGGACTAGCGGGGTACAATGAGCAGTTCTTC. Translating it yields CASSWEGLAGYNEQFF.

This clonotype showed up many times. The genes are TRBV5-1 and TRBJ2-7; 8 bases match TRBD1. The CDR3 contains 18 residues. Per the germline V gene, CDR1 is SGHRS and CDR2 is YFSETQ. V shed 0 bases, J shed 2 bases, and the junction held 13 bases outside the gene matches. The CDR3 region is CASSLDTPRTGRTYEQYF. In DNA, the CDR3 is TGCGCCAGCAGCTTGGATACCCCTCGGACAGGGAGGACCTACGAGCAGTACTTC.

This clonotype was detected many times. The chain couples TRBV6-1 to TRBJ1-6, with D unresolved. The V gene's germline CDR1 is MNHNS and CDR2 SASEGT. CDR3 size: 16 residues. V was pared by 10 bases and J by 2 bases, with 18 bases between. For the CDR3, the DNA is TGTGCCACCCGACGGTCCAATCCGGCCTATAATTCACCCCTCCACTTT. Translation: CATRRSNPAYNSPLHF.

This clonotype was counted many times. The chain joins TRBV28 to TRBJ1-1; D ambiguous. V was shortened by 4 bases and J by 4 bases, with 13 bases between the two germline ends. This CDR3 comprises 14 residues. The V gene's germline CDR1 is MDHEN and CDR2 SYDVKM. The DNA for the CDR3 is TGTGCCAGCAGTTCACCCGCGTCTAGCACTGAAGCTTTCTTT. Its translation is CASSSPASSTEAFF.

In this sample, this clonotype turned up many times. The chain is built from TRBV28 and TRBJ1-5; 11 bases agree with TRBD1. The ends lost 6 bases at V and 0 bases at J; junction bases unmatched: 16. This CDR3 contains 20 residues. Germline CDR1 MDHEN, CDR2 SYDVKM. CDR3 in DNA: TGTGCCAGCAGGGAAACCGGGACAGGGGGGTTTGAAGATAGCAATCAGCCCCAGCATTTT. It is translated as CASRETGTGGFEDSNQPQHF.

This clonotype was seen repeatedly, ten times or more. The J gene is TRBJ2-1, the V gene TRBV10-3; D call uncertain. The germline V gene encodes CDR1 ENHRY and CDR2 SYGVKD. Trimming took 2 bases from V and 6 from J, leaving 14 bases between them. The CDR3 covers 15 residues. The CDR3 loop is CAISETVALGNEQFF. CDR3 sequence (DNA): TGTGCCATCAGTGAGACGGTTGCGTTGGGCAATGAGCAGTTCTTC.

There are many counts of this clonotype. This chain connects TRBV18 to TRBJ2-1; 14 bases are shared with TRBD2. Looked up from germline, CDR1 is KGHSH and CDR2 is LQKENI. V lost 3 bases, J lost 9 bases, and 4 bases stayed unmatched. The CDR3 runs 15 residues. The CDR3: CASSPPGLAGVEQFF. The CDR3 DNA follows: TGTGCCAGCTCACCGCCGGGACTAGCGGGAGTTGAGCAGTTCTTC.

V gene TRBV6-2 or TRBV6-3 combines with J gene TRBJ2-5, with no clear D. The CDR3 contains 18 residues. The germline V gene has CDR1 MNHEY and CDR2 SVGEGT. V lost 0 bases and J 5 bases, leaving 22 bases between the germline ends. The CDR3 nucleotides read TGTGCCAGCAGTTACTCGATGGTTGGCTTGGCTTTCGGGGAGACCCAGTACTTC. This encodes CASSYSMVGLAFGETQYF.

This chain's CDR3 is CASSVEGGGRANSRRQFF. CDR3 in DNA: TGTGCCAGCAGCGTAGAAGGGGGCGGGAGGGCCAATAGTAGAAGGCAGTTCTTC. The rearrangement uses TRBV9 and TRBJ2-1; the match to TRBD2 covers 9 bases. There are 18 residues in the CDR3. CDR1 is SGDLS, CDR2 YYNGEE, per germline. Trimming took 0 bases from V and 12 from J; bases not matched to a gene: 19.

This clonotype occurred many times. The chain couples TRBV5-1 to TRBJ2-1, with 13 positions matching TRBD2. The CDR3 contains 20 residues. Unmatched junction bases numbered 18, after V lost 6 bases and J lost 3 bases. Germline V gene lookup returns CDR1 SGHRS and CDR2 YFSETQ. The DNA of the CDR3 is TGCGCCAGCAAAAATCTCCCGGGACTAGCGGGATTCGGGCACTACAATGAGCAGTTCTTC. This encodes CASKNLPGLAGFGHYNEQFF.

This clonotype has at least ten counts. This chain connects TRBV11-2 to TRBJ1-1, with 10 bases lining up with TRBD1. From germline, CDR1 is SGHAT and CDR2 FQNNGV. The CDR3 has 19 residues. Trimming took 4 bases from V and 7 from J; bases not matched to a gene: 21. CDR3 sequence: CASSSVGAGTGVFIGEAFF. CDR3 DNA sequence: TGTGCCAGCAGCTCCGTAGGTGCAGGGACAGGGGTGTTTATCGGTGAAGCTTTCTTT.

Turning to this clonotype: A much larger clone differs by one base, so this may be a read error. The CDR3 protein is CASNGDRGAYNEQFF. DNA for the CDR3: TGTGCCAGCAACGGGGACAGGGGCGCCTACAATGAGCAGTTCTTC. The chain couples TRBV7-9 to TRBJ2-1; 10 positions match TRBD1. Germline lookup yields CDR1 SEHNR and CDR2 FQNEAQ (reference sequence). V gave up 7 bases and J gave up 2 bases; unmatched junction bases: 5. The CDR3 covers 15 residues.

This clonotype came up many times. The V gene is TRBV2, the J gene TRBJ2-1; D is undetermined. The CDR3 contains 16 residues. Germline V CDR1 and CDR2: SNHLY, FYNNEI. V lost 6 bases to trimming and J lost 4 bases, with 19 bases between them. CDR3 region: CASRTLENLPYNEQFF. CDR3 in DNA: TGTGCCAGCAGGACCCTAGAGAATTTGCCTTACAATGAGCAGTTCTTC.

The chain joins TRBV5-4 to TRBJ2-2, with D possibly matching TRBD1 (6 bases). Germline V gives CDR1 SGHNT, CDR2 YYREEE (reference sequence). Between the trimmed V and J ends, which lost 1 base and 5 bases, there was a span of 12 bases. The CDR3 is 15 residues long. The CDR3 here is CASSLFKRGTGELFF. In DNA form, the CDR3 reads TGTGCCAGCAGCTTGTTCAAGAGGGGGACCGGGGAGCTGTTTTTT.

This clonotype appeared many times. The V gene is TRBV18, the J gene TRBJ1-1; D is ambiguous. V was cut by 2 bases and J by 6 bases, with 7 bases left in between. Germline V gives CDR1 KGHSH, CDR2 LQKENI. This CDR3 is 12 amino acids long. The CDR3 DNA is TGTGCCAGCTCACCAAAATTTGCTGAAGCTTTCTTT. Translating it yields CASSPKFAEAFF.

This clonotype was seen ten or more times. V is TRBV28 and J is TRBJ1-3, with D possibly matching TRBD1 (6 bases). The CDR3 totals 16 residues. V was shortened by 7 bases and J by 0 bases, with 16 bases between the two germline ends. Looked up from germline, CDR1 is MDHEN and CDR2 is SYDVKM. This CDR3 is CASTTMTGYSGNTIYF. The CDR3 nucleotides read TGTGCCAGCACCACAATGACAGGATACTCTGGAAACACCATATATTTT.

The CDR3 DNA reads as TGTGCCAGCAGTGCCGGGACCTACACTACATACACCGGGGAGCTGTTTTTT. Protein sequence: CASSAGTYTTYTGELFF. The chain combines TRBV12-3 or TRBV12-4 with TRBJ2-2; D tentatively reads TRBD1 or TRBD2 (5 bases each). This CDR3 comprises 17 residues. With 5 bases removed from V and 3 bases from J, the gap between germline ends came to 19 bases.

This clonotype was seen ten or more times. The J gene is TRBJ2-1, the V gene TRBV5-1; D is unresolved. V was clipped by 0 bases and J by 6 bases, with 13 bases between them. CDR3 size: 15 residues. The germline V gene has CDR1 SGHRS and CDR2 YFSETQ. Here the CDR3 reads CASSLVPIVSNEQFF. The DNA of the CDR3 is TGCGCCAGCAGCTTGGTCCCGATCGTGTCCAATGAGCAGTTCTTC.

This clonotype was seen ten or more times. The rearrangement uses TRBV11-2 and TRBJ2-5; maybe TRBD1 (6 bases). From germline, CDR1 is SGHAT and CDR2 FQNNGV. The CDR3 totals 16 residues. The ends were cut back, 3 bases at V and 5 bases at J, with 19 bases in the middle. The CDR3 loop is CASSLVLQGPGETQYF. CDR3 coding DNA: TGTGCCAGCAGCTTGGTGCTACAGGGTCCCGGGGAGACCCAGTACTTC.

This clonotype was counted at least ten times. The V gene is TRBV5-1, the J gene TRBJ2-1; 7 bases fit TRBD2. The ends lost 6 bases at V and 6 bases at J; junction bases unmatched: 6. Germline CDR1 and CDR2: SGHRS and YFSETQ. The CDR3 covers 13 residues. CDR3 loop: CASNSERGNEQFF. For the CDR3, the DNA is TGCGCCAGCAACTCGGAGCGGGGCAATGAGCAGTTCTTC.

This clonotype was found many times. This sequence joins TRBV10-3 and TRBJ2-5; TRBD2 might be the D (5 bases). The length of the CDR3 is 14 residues. The germline V gene has CDR1 ENHRY and CDR2 SYGVKD. V lost 0 bases, J lost 5 bases, and 10 bases lay in between. The CDR3 protein is CAISESEVGETQYF. In DNA, the CDR3 is TGTGCCATCAGTGAGTCGGAGGTTGGGGAGACCCAGTACTTC.

Ten or more counts support this clonotype. A read error may produce the germline difference seen at one junction end. This sequence joins TRBV5-6 and TRBJ1-1, with 10 bases identical to TRBD1. The CDR3 is 14 residues long. Germline V CDR1 and CDR2: SGHDT, YYEEEE. CDR3 residues: CTSRGQGEGTEAFF. In nucleotides, the CDR3 is TGTACCAGCAGAGGACAGGGGGAAGGCACTGAAGCTTTCTTT.

This clonotype has at least ten counts. The rearrangement links TRBV3-1 to TRBJ2-2, with a weak D call TRBD2 (7 bases). V was pared by 0 bases and J by 7 bases, with 15 bases between. CDR1 LGHDT and CDR2 YNNKEL come from the germline V gene (reference sequence). This CDR3 contains 16 residues. This CDR3 is CASSQDGGAEFGELFF. DNA for the CDR3: TGTGCCAGCAGCCAAGATGGGGGGGCGGAATTCGGGGAGCTGTTTTTT. Based on the CDR3 plus reference TRBV3-1 and TRBJ2-2, the full variable domain is DTAVSQTPKYLVTQMGNDKSIKCEQNLGHDTMYWYKQDSKKFLKIMFSYNNKELIINETVPNRFSPKSPDKAHLNLHINSLELGDSAVYFCASSQDGGAEFGELFFGEGSRLTVL.

A remark on this clonotype: Being one base from a much bigger clone, this may be a read error. The chain links TRBV11-2 to TRBJ1-1, with D possibly being TRBD1 (6 bases). Between the trimmed V and J ends, which lost 1 base and 12 bases, there was a span of 12 bases. Per the germline V gene, CDR1 is SGHAT and CDR2 is FQNNGV. The CDR3 is 12 residues long. As DNA, the CDR3 is TGTGCCAGCAGCTTAGCTTCAGGGGCGACTTTCTTT. It encodes CASSLASGATFF.

In its sample, this clonotype was seen many times. This rearrangement joins TRBV7-3 to TRBJ2-3; D is unresolved. Germline V gene data show CDR1 as SGHTA and CDR2 as FQGTGA. The CDR3 covers 14 residues. The germline V and J ends were trimmed by 4 bases and 2 bases, with 10 bases remaining between them. Here the CDR3 DNA reads TGTGCCAGCAGCTCGGACGGTTTCACAGATACGCAGTATTTT. As protein: CASSSDGFTDTQYF.

This clonotype was detected many times. This chain connects TRBV5-1 to TRBJ2-5, with 14 bases fitting TRBD2. J lost 4 bases, V lost 4 bases, and 6 bases had no gene match. The germline CDR1 and CDR2 sequences are SGHRS and YFSETQ. The CDR3 runs to 16 residues. The CDR3 bases are TGCGCCAGCAGCGGACTAGCGGGAGGACGAGGAGAGACCCAGTACTTC. Amino acid sequence: CASSGLAGGRGETQYF.

This clonotype came up many times. The chain is built from TRBV7-9 and TRBJ2-1; D may be TRBD1 or TRBD2 (6 bases each). In germline, CDR1 is SEHNR, CDR2 FQNEAQ (reference sequence). The V gene lost 5 bases and the J gene lost 5 bases, with 16 bases spanning the gap. The CDR3 sequence is 15 residues long. Here the CDR3 DNA reads TGTGCCAGCAGCCAAGTGGGGGGCTCGGACAATGAGCAGTTCTTC. Translation gives CASSQVGGSDNEQFF.

The chain couples TRBV5-1 to TRBJ2-3; 11 nucleotides align to TRBD2. This CDR3 contains 17 residues. The trim removed 3 bases at V and 4 bases at J, leaving 10 bases unmatched. Germline V gene lookup returns CDR1 SGHRS and CDR2 YFSETQ. CDR3 in amino acids: CASSSGTSGGFADTQYF. In DNA form, the CDR3 reads TGCGCCAGCAGCTCCGGGACTAGCGGAGGGTTCGCAGATACGCAGTATTTT.

This clonotype has more than one count but fewer than ten. The rearrangement uses TRBV29-1 and TRBJ2-3; the D call may be TRBD1 or TRBD2 (6 bases each). CDR1 is SQVTM and CDR2 is ANQGSEA in the germline V gene. CDR3 size: 17 residues. V was pared by 3 bases and J by 0 bases, with 19 bases between. The CDR3 DNA reads as TGCAGCGTTGACCGAAGGGGGGAACTAGATAGCACAGATACGCAGTATTTT. It translates to CSVDRRGELDSTDTQYF.